These 30 T cell receptor beta chains originate from one sample sequenced in a study of blood T cell repertoires in COVID-19. Clones were read by immunoSEQ multiplex PCR, and TCRdb kept only the in-frame ones, dropping some. The repertoire holds over 200,000 clones, with 75% to 95% as singletons. Sequenced sample: peripheral blood. The receptors derive from a person aged 18-30 years with COVID-19, enrolled during active disease.

This chain connects TRBV5-6 to TRBJ2-7, with D possibly TRBD1 on 5 matching bases. There are 12 residues in the CDR3. Trimming cost V 4 bases and J 3 bases, with 8 bases left between them. Germline CDR1 is SGHDT and CDR2 is YYEEEE. Written as DNA, the CDR3 is TGTGCCAGCAGCGACAGCTTCTACGAGCAGTACTTC. Protein product: CASSDSFYEQYF.

This chain uses TRBV11-2 with TRBJ2-5; TRBD1 agrees at 7 bases. V lost 6 bases and J lost 0; bases outside the gene matches: 13. This CDR3 has 17 residues. Germline CDR1 is SGHAT and CDR2 is FQNNGV. CDR3 sequence: CASRDRDSQMYQETQYF. CDR3 DNA sequence: TGTGCCAGCAGGGACCGGGACAGTCAAATGTACCAAGAGACCCAGTACTTC.

The V and J genes are TRBV7-9 and TRBJ2-3, with 7 nucleotides matching TRBD1. Germline V gives CDR1 SEHNR, CDR2 FQNEAQ (reference sequence). The CDR3 covers 15 residues. V lost 5 bases and J lost 1; bases outside the gene matches: 6. The CDR3, as DNA: TGTGCCAGCAGCAACGACAGGGCTGGCACAGATACGCAGTATTTT. It specifies CASSNDRAGTDTQYF.

This chain connects TRBV24-1 to TRBJ2-2; 9 bases align to TRBD1. The CDR3 runs to 17 residues. Germline CDR1 is KGHDR and CDR2 is SFDVKD. J lost 4 bases, V lost 4 bases, and 9 bases had no gene match. In DNA form, the CDR3 reads TGTGCCACCAGTGACCCCCCGGGACAGGGTGTCACCGGGGAGCTGTTTTTT. Its translation: CATSDPPGQGVTGELFF.

This chain links TRBV27 with TRBJ2-3, with D maybe TRBD2 (6 bases). The V end was cut by 1 base, the J end by 5 bases, with 10 bases between. The germline V gene encodes CDR1 MNHEY and CDR2 SMNVEV (reference sequence). This CDR3 region has 14 residues. The CDR3 here is CASSLLAAQDTQYF. For the CDR3, the DNA is TGTGCCAGCAGTTTATTAGCGGCACAAGATACGCAGTATTTT.

The chain's CDR3 is CASSERGSTNQPQHF. In DNA form, the CDR3 reads TGTGCCAGCAGTGAACGTGGGAGCACAAATCAGCCCCAGCATTTT. V and J are TRBV25-1 and TRBJ1-5; no definite D call. From germline, CDR1 is MGHDK and CDR2 SYGVNS. The CDR3 length is 15 residues. The V gene lost 2 bases and the J gene lost 4 bases, with 12 bases spanning the gap.

This clone was recorded a few times. J is TRBJ1-6 and V is TRBV25-1; no definite D call. This CDR3 has 14 residues. The V end lost 4 bases, the J end lost 8 bases, and 12 bases lay between the germline ends. Germline assignment: CDR1 MGHDK and CDR2 SYGVNS. The DNA of the CDR3 is TGTGCCAGCAGTGGCCCGACACCCTATTCACCCCTCCACTTT. Its translation is CASSGPTPYSPLHF.

The chain employs TRBV7-2 and TRBJ1-2; the D gene is possibly TRBD1 (5 bases). Germline V gene sequence: CDR1 SGHTA, CDR2 FQGNSA. V lost 1 base to trimming and J lost 9 bases, with 12 bases between them. CDR3 size: 13 residues. The CDR3 loop reads CASSLGRVGSYTF. The CDR3, as DNA: TGTGCCAGCAGCTTAGGCAGGGTTGGTAGCTACACCTTC.

The genes are TRBV12-3 or TRBV12-4 and TRBJ2-1, with TRBD2 matching over 7 bases. CDR3 size: 11 residues. V lost 5 bases to trimming and J lost 10 bases; unmatched junction nucleotides: 2. CDR3 sequence reads: CASSRSGEQFF. As DNA, the CDR3 is TGTGCCAGCAGTCGTAGCGGGGAGCAGTTCTTC.

The chain carries TRBV4-2 and TRBJ2-7; TRBD1 aligns across 9 bases. Losses at the gene ends were 2 bases for V and 3 bases for J; bases not matched to a gene: 2. The CDR3 runs 14 residues. CDR1 and CDR2 (germline): LGHNA, YNFKEQ. In DNA form, the CDR3 reads TGTGCCAGCAGCCAATGGACAGGGGACTACGAGCAGTACTTC. This sequence encodes CASSQWTGDYEQYF.

The chain links TRBV6-2 or TRBV6-3 to TRBJ2-7; D is unresolved. The CDR3 is 13 residues long. Germline V gene sequence: CDR1 MNHEY, CDR2 SVGEGT. V lost 5 bases, J lost 3 bases, and 11 bases lay in between. DNA for the CDR3: TGTGCCAGCAGTATTAACTCCTACTACGAGCAGTACTTC. As protein: CASSINSYYEQYF.

The chain links TRBV24-1 to TRBJ1-5; no reliable D call. V was cut by 0 bases and J by 6 bases, with 5 bases left in between. The CDR3 covers 13 residues. Germline CDR1 reads KGHDR; CDR2 reads SFDVKD. The CDR3 spells CATSDLTGQPQHF. For the CDR3, the DNA is TGTGCCACCAGTGATTTGACGGGTCAGCCCCAGCATTTT.

This chain connects TRBV5-1 to TRBJ2-1, with 7 bases lining up with TRBD2. The V gene end was trimmed by 4 bases and the J gene end by 5 bases; junction bases not matched to a gene: 3. Looked up from germline, CDR1 is SGHRS and CDR2 is YFSETQ. This CDR3 comprises 13 residues. CDR3 sequence: CASSRDYNNEQFF. The CDR3 DNA is TGCGCCAGCAGCCGGGACTACAACAATGAGCAGTTCTTC.

The rearrangement uses TRBV11-2 and TRBJ1-1; 11 positions match TRBD1. V shed 1 base, J shed 2 bases, and the junction held 9 bases outside the gene matches. Germline CDR1 is SGHAT and CDR2 is FQNNGV. The CDR3 extends over 18 amino acids. CDR3: CASSLGTGGATRNTEAFF. Written as DNA, the CDR3 is TGTGCCAGCAGCTTAGGGACAGGGGGCGCGACCAGAAACACTGAAGCTTTCTTT.

The chain recombines TRBV15 with TRBJ2-3, with 7 positions matching TRBD1. Trimming cost V 1 base and J 0 bases; bases outside gene matches: 1. Per the germline V gene, CDR1 is LNHNV and CDR2 is YYDKDF (reference sequence). The CDR3 consists of 15 residues. CDR3 sequence reads: CATSRGDRSTDTQYF. CDR3 sequence (DNA): TGTGCCACCAGCAGAGGGGACAGAAGCACAGATACGCAGTATTTT.

The chain uses TRBV5-1 and TRBJ2-5; 9 bases fit TRBD2. CDR3 length equals 16 residues. Germline values: CDR1 SGHRS, CDR2 YFSETQ. J gave up 3 bases and V 5 bases, and 11 bases lay outside the gene matches. This CDR3 is CASSLLGAGGEETQYF. The CDR3, as DNA: TGCGCCAGCAGTCTTCTGGGAGCGGGGGGCGAAGAGACCCAGTACTTC.

The rearrangement joins TRBV28 to TRBJ2-7, with 12 positions matching TRBD2. This CDR3 region has 24 residues. Germline CDR1 reads MDHEN; CDR2 reads SYDVKM. J gave up 2 bases and V 4 bases, and 30 bases lay outside the gene matches. The CDR3 DNA follows: TGTGCCAGCAGTTCCCGGATGGGACTAGCGGGTGATGATGGTCGCCTACGTAGGGCCTACGAGCAGTACTTC. Translated, it gives CASSSRMGLAGDDGRLRRAYEQYF.

This chain links TRBV6-1 with TRBJ1-1; the D gene is possibly TRBD1 (5 bases). CDR1 MNHNS and CDR2 SASEGT come from the germline V gene. The CDR3 has 14 amino acids. V lost 3 bases and J 0 bases, leaving 8 bases between the germline ends. CDR3 residues: CASSEGLMNTEAFF. CDR3 in DNA: TGTGCCAGCAGTGAGGGGCTCATGAACACTGAAGCTTTCTTT.

The chain uses TRBV7-9 and TRBJ2-3; the match to TRBD2 covers 15 bases. The germline CDR1 and CDR2 sequences are SEHNR and FQNEAQ (reference sequence). The V gene end was trimmed by 5 bases and the J gene end by 0 bases; junction bases not matched to a gene: 6. CDR3 length: 18 amino acids. The CDR3 nucleotides read TGTGCCAGCAGCGAGGGACTAGCGGGAGGCCTTAGCACAGATACGCAGTATTTT. Protein sequence: CASSEGLAGGLSTDTQYF.

The chain has TRBV24-1 and TRBJ1-1, with 7 bases fitting TRBD1. J gave up 6 bases and V 2 bases, and 5 bases lay outside the gene matches. Germline values: CDR1 KGHDR, CDR2 SFDVKD. This CDR3 contains 14 residues. In DNA form, the CDR3 reads TGTGCCACCAGTGATTCTGTAACAGGGGCTGAAGCTTTCTTT. It encodes CATSDSVTGAEAFF.

The chain employs TRBV9 and TRBJ2-7; D is possibly TRBD2 (5 bases). V was cut by 0 bases and J by 2 bases, with 9 bases left in between. This CDR3 spans 14 amino acids. The germline V gene has CDR1 SGDLS and CDR2 YYNGEE. CDR3 nucleotides: TGTGCCAGCAGCGTAGGCCCCGGGGCCTACGAGCAGTACTTC. Translation: CASSVGPGAYEQYF.

This chain connects TRBV18 to TRBJ1-4; TRBD1 aligns across 7 bases. Looked up from germline, CDR1 is KGHSH and CDR2 is LQKENI. CDR3 size: 14 residues. The V and J ends lost 5 bases and 8 bases, in that order; junction bases with no gene match: 8. The CDR3 DNA reads TGTGCCAGCTCATCACTCGGCAGGGGGGAAAAACTGTTTTTT. Translation gives CASSSLGRGEKLFF.

V gene TRBV7-9 combines with J gene TRBJ2-1; 8 nucleotides agree with TRBD2. The CDR3 contains 12 residues. The ends lost 4 bases at V and 9 bases at J; junction bases unmatched: 2. Germline lookup yields CDR1 SEHNR and CDR2 FQNEAQ (reference sequence). CDR3 nucleotide sequence: TGTGCCAGCAGCTATAGCGGGATTGAGCAGTTCTTC. Residues: CASSYSGIEQFF.

The chain recombines TRBV5-6 with TRBJ1-4; D is possibly TRBD1 (6 bases). Germline-derived CDR1 and CDR2 are SGHDT and YYEEEE. This CDR3 contains 14 residues. Trimming left V 4 bases short and J 8 bases short, with 15 bases between. The CDR3 loop is CASSLWAGEEKLFF. DNA of the CDR3: TGTGCCAGCAGCCTGTGGGCAGGGGAGGAAAAACTGTTTTTT. The whole variable domain, filled in from reference TRBV5-6 and TRBJ1-4, reads DAGVTQSPTHLIKTRGQQVTLRCSPKSGHDTVSWYQQALGQGPQFIFQYYEEEERQRGNFPDRFSGHQFPNYSSELNVNALLLGDSALYLCASSLWAGEEKLFFGSGTQLSVL.

The V gene is TRBV11-1, the J gene TRBJ2-2; a possible D gene is TRBD1 (5 bases). The CDR3 totals 14 residues. V was clipped by 3 bases and J by 6 bases, with 11 bases between them. Per germline, CDR1 SGHAT and CDR2 FQDESV (reference sequence). CDR3 in amino acids: CASSLGRLAGELFF. DNA of the CDR3: TGTGCCAGCAGCTTGGGGCGTCTGGCCGGGGAGCTGTTTTTT.

The gene calls are TRBV7-9 and TRBJ2-3; possible D gene TRBD2, 6 bases. From germline, CDR1 is SEHNR and CDR2 FQNEAQ (reference sequence). V lost 1 base and J lost 9, with 8 bases in between. CDR3 length: 12 amino acids. The CDR3 coding sequence is TGTGCCAGCAGCTTAGGGAGCGGGACGCAGTATTTT. It is translated as CASSLGSGTQYF.

This chain uses TRBV11-2 with TRBJ2-2, with 7 nucleotides matching TRBD2. V dropped 4 bases and J dropped 6; count of bases not matched to a gene: 5. Germline V gene data show CDR1 as SGHAT and CDR2 as FQNNGV. This CDR3 is built from 14 residues. The CDR3 region has the DNA TGTGCCAGCAGCTCCTCTCGGGAGGCCGGGGAGCTGTTTTTT. Translated, it gives CASSSSREAGELFF. The whole variable domain, filled in from reference TRBV11-2 and TRBJ2-2, reads EAGVAQSPRYKIIEKRQSVAFWCNPISGHATLYWYQQILGQGPKLLIQFQNNGVVDDSQLPKDRFSAERLKGVDSTLKIQPAKLEDSAVYLCASSSSREAGELFFGEGSRLTVL.

The chain has TRBV24-1 and TRBJ2-1, with TRBD2 matching over 7 bases. The CDR3 has 20 residues. The junction had 14 bases not matched to a gene; V was cut back by 1 base and J by 0 bases. Germline assignment: CDR1 KGHDR and CDR2 SFDVKD. The CDR3 bases are TGTGCCACCAGTGATTTTGGTGGGGCTCAGGGACTAAGCTCCTACAATGAGCAGTTCTTC. This codes for CATSDFGGAQGLSSYNEQFF.

Notes on this clone: Other DNA sequences of this sample code for an identical CDR3. J is TRBJ2-7 and V is TRBV6-5, with D tentatively TRBD2 (5 bases). V was clipped by 0 bases and J by 4 bases, with 7 bases between them. The CDR3 runs to 13 residues. Germline CDR1 MNHEY, CDR2 SVGAGI. This CDR3 reads CASSYSRGYEQYF. DNA of the CDR3: TGTGCCAGCAGTTACTCTCGGGGATACGAGCAGTACTTC.

This chain links TRBV11-3 with TRBJ2-2, with D hard to call. This CDR3 spans 15 amino acids. V lost 5 bases and J lost 0, with 10 bases in between. Germline lookup yields CDR1 SGHNT and CDR2 YENEEA. CDR3 bases: TGTGCCAGCAGCCCGCGGTCAACGAACACCGGGGAGCTGTTTTTT. It translates to CASSPRSTNTGELFF.